This T cell receptor (beta chain) stems from a study of T-cell reconstitution after alpha-beta-depleted transplantation in children. Study conclusions and caveats: Several patients had high TCRbeta diversity at day 60; it came from surviving recipient T cells and thymic progenitors. By about two months after transplant, alpha-beta T cells reportedly arose from several hundred graft clones that had expanded. T-cell numbers and diversity one year post-transplant derived largely from freshly generated T cells.

The TCRbeta library incorporated unique molecular identifiers. TCRdb reprocessed the PCR reads via MiXCR and lists one record per CDR3 protein. This repertoire shows 240,000 or so distinct CDR3 sequences, 7.5% to 9.5% found once; its top ten account for nearly 6.5%. There are 14 residues in the CDR3. V dropped 7 bases and J dropped 0 bases, with 13 bases sitting between them. Per the germline V gene, CDR1 is LGHDT and CDR2 is YNNKEL (reference sequence). The sample holds many counts of this clonotype. Its target is unknown. The material sequenced was PBMCs, mostly from graft donor cells, taken 180 days after TCRalphabeta/CD19-depleted stem cell transplant. The chain recombines TRBV3-1 with TRBJ2-7; D is unresolved. The TCR was taken from a male patient between 5 and 17 years old who had a stem cell transplant for acute lymphoblastic leukemia, so the T cells may come from the graft donor. This CDR3 reads CASTSIGPSYEQYF. The CDR3 coding sequence is TGTGCCAGCACCTCAATCGGGCCCTCCTACGAGCAGTACTTC.